The 18 T cell receptor beta chains below were found in one sample sequenced in a study of CD4 T cells in relation to SARS-CoV-2 and coronaviruses. The unexposed donors gave CD4+ T cells in about 2011-2018, prior to COVID-19. Generated by immunoSEQ multiplex PCR, the TCRdb table keeps only in-frame clones and is missing some. Here the sample spans some 68,000 clones, approximately 93% being singletons. Sequenced material: naive CD4+ T cells from PBMCs. Regarding subset: naive CD4+ T cells isolated by negative enrichment. Receptors originate from a human donor in good health.

The chain recombines TRBV27 with TRBJ2-3; 8 bases are a match to TRBD2. The germline CDR1 and CDR2 sequences are MNHEY and SMNVEV (reference sequence). The V gene end was trimmed by 2 bases and the J gene end by 4 bases; junction bases not matched to a gene: 14. This CDR3 region has 18 residues. The CDR3 here is CASSLRRSVRGAADTQYF. The CDR3 DNA sequence: TGTGCCAGCAGTTTAAGGCGGTCGGTGCGGGGGGCGGCAGATACGCAGTATTTT.

The rearrangement uses TRBV5-1 and TRBJ2-3, with D unresolved. Germline CDR1 SGHRS, CDR2 YFSETQ. This CDR3 comprises 16 residues. Trimming cost V 0 bases and J 0 bases, with 11 bases left between them. In nucleotides, the CDR3 is TGCGCCAGCAGCTTGGGGATTAGGATAAGCACAGATACGCAGTATTTT. Its translation is CASSLGIRISTDTQYF.

The chain couples TRBV24-1 to TRBJ1-5; TRBD1 agrees at 8 bases. Germline V gene lookup returns CDR1 KGHDR and CDR2 SFDVKD. CDR3 length: 16 amino acids. V trimming: 3 bases; J trimming: 3 bases; junction bases outside the gene matches: 6. CDR3 sequence: CATSDPRTGFNQPQHF. CDR3 bases: TGTGCCACCAGTGATCCCCGGACAGGGTTCAATCAGCCCCAGCATTTT.

The CDR3 is CASSSSPYHTDTQYF. The CDR3 nucleotides read TGTGCCAGCAGCTCCTCCCCGTATCACACAGATACGCAGTATTTT. V gene TRBV6-4 combines with J gene TRBJ2-3; no clear D. The germline gives CDR1 MRHNA, CDR2 SNTAGT. Trimming removed 6 bases from V and 2 bases from J, with 15 bases in between. This CDR3 comprises 15 residues.

This clone was counted once. The genes are TRBV2 and TRBJ2-5, with 11 bases matching TRBD1. Germline V CDR1 and CDR2: SNHLY, FYNNEI. This CDR3 has 14 residues. The J segment lost 4 bases and the V segment lost 6 bases, leaving 4 bases of the junction unmatched. The CDR3, as DNA: TGTGCCAGCAGCGGACAGGGGGCGGGAGAGACCCAGTACTTC. Amino acid sequence: CASSGQGAGETQYF.

The chain links TRBV9 to TRBJ1-1; 7 bases line up with TRBD1. The CDR3 loop spans 14 amino acids. Germline V gives CDR1 SGDLS, CDR2 YYNGEE. V gave up 4 bases and J gave up 1 base; unmatched junction bases: 4. The CDR3, as DNA: TGTGCCAGCAGCAGGGGACAGTCGAACACTGAAGCTTTCTTT. It yields the protein CASSRGQSNTEAFF.

V is TRBV7-3 and J is TRBJ2-7; TRBD1 aligns across 8 bases. Trimming at V came to 5 bases and at J to 0 bases, leaving 9 bases not matched to a gene. The CDR3 sequence is 16 residues long. Per germline, CDR1 SGHTA and CDR2 FQGTGA. The CDR3 is CASSPGQGRGSYEQYF. In DNA form, the CDR3 reads TGTGCCAGCAGCCCCGGACAGGGTAGGGGCTCCTACGAGCAGTACTTC. Together with reference TRBV7-3 and TRBJ2-7, the CDR3 gives the full variable domain: GAGVSQTPSNKVTEKGKYVELRCDPISGHTALYWYRQSLGQGPEFLIYFQGTGAADDSGLPNDRFFAVRPEGSVSTLKIQRTERGDSAVYLCASSPGQGRGSYEQYFGPGTRLTVT.

The V call is TRBV5-4, the J call TRBJ1-2; 12 bases match TRBD1. The germline CDR1 and CDR2 sequences are SGHNT and YYREEE (reference sequence). The CDR3 runs 15 residues. Germline trimming cut 1 base from V and 7 bases from J; bases unmatched to any gene: 5. The CDR3 sequence is CASSLPGQGALGYTF. CDR3 sequence (DNA): TGTGCCAGCAGCTTGCCGGGACAGGGGGCACTTGGCTACACCTTC.

The chain employs TRBV29-1 and TRBJ1-5, with 10 bases that match TRBD1. Germline loops: CDR1 SQVTM, CDR2 ANQGSEA. There are 13 residues in the CDR3. The V gene end was trimmed by 7 bases and the J gene end by 4 bases; junction bases not matched to a gene: 4. The CDR3, as DNA: TGCAGCGCCCGACAGGGGGCTAATCAGCCCCAGCATTTT. It codes for CSARQGANQPQHF.

This chain links TRBV2 with TRBJ2-5; D perhaps matches TRBD1 (5 bases). The CDR3 length is 13 residues. The germline V gene encodes CDR1 SNHLY and CDR2 FYNNEI. Trimming took off 2 bases at V and 2 bases at J, with 6 bases between the two ends. In DNA, the CDR3 is TGTGCCAGCAGTGAAAGGACACAAGAGACCCAGTACTTC. Its protein product is CASSERTQETQYF.

The chain links TRBV20-1 to TRBJ1-2; D remains ambiguous. V lost 5 bases, J lost 6 bases, and 7 bases lay in between. The germline gives CDR1 DFQATT, CDR2 SNEGSKA (reference sequence). The CDR3 runs 10 residues. The CDR3 DNA reads as TGCAGTGCTCCCATTGATGGCTACACCTTC. Its translation is CSAPIDGYTF.

As to this clone: The junction does not match germline at one end; this may be a read error. The rearrangement joins TRBV6-1 to TRBJ1-2, with TRBD1 identical over 8 bases. CDR3 length: 13 amino acids. Germline V gene data show CDR1 as MNHNS and CDR2 as SASEGT. The chain's CDR3 is CASREGQGTGYTF. CDR3 in DNA: TGTGCCAGCAGGGAAGGACAGGGTACTGGCTACACCTTC.

The chain links TRBV5-1 to TRBJ2-4; TRBD2 is a possible D gene (5 bases). V lost 0 bases to trimming and J lost 3 bases, with 7 bases between them. There are 14 residues in the CDR3. Germline V gene data show CDR1 as SGHRS and CDR2 as YFSETQ. The CDR3 spells CASSLAGVKNIQYF. CDR3 coding DNA: TGCGCCAGCAGCTTGGCCGGGGTCAAAAACATTCAGTACTTC.

This clone appeared a single time. The CDR3 nucleotides read TGCGCCAGCAGCTCCTGGACTAGCGGGGGGGCTAAGTCCTACGAGCAGTACTTC. Residues: CASSSWTSGGAKSYEQYF. The chain links TRBV5-1 to TRBJ2-7, with 15 bases lining up with TRBD2. The CDR3 covers 18 residues. V gave up 3 bases and J gave up 1 base; unmatched junction bases: 8. CDR1 and CDR2 (germline): SGHRS, YFSETQ.

The chain combines TRBV4-3 with TRBJ1-1; D is uncertain. The ends were cut back, 1 base at V and 5 bases at J, with 11 bases in the middle. The CDR3 is 14 amino acids. The germline V gene has CDR1 LGHNA and CDR2 YSLEER. The CDR3 bases are TGCGCCAGCAGCCAAGGCAGGTCCCTGACTGAAGCTTTCTTT. Its translation is CASSQGRSLTEAFF.

The chain uses TRBV5-4 and TRBJ2-1, with 8 bases aligning to TRBD1. The CDR3 runs 13 residues. Germline V gene lookup returns CDR1 SGHNT and CDR2 YYREEE (reference sequence). V was pared by 1 base and J by 8 bases, with 2 bases of the junction left unmatched. CDR3 loop: CASSLQGADEQFF. CDR3 DNA sequence: TGTGCCAGCAGCTTGCAGGGGGCGGATGAGCAGTTCTTC.

The V call is TRBV21-1, the J call TRBJ2-7; the table's D call TRBD2 went unverified against the DNA. TRBV21-1 is reported as a pseudogene. This CDR3 comprises 14 residues. The CDR3 bases are TGTGCCAGCAGCTACTCTGTCGGGAGCTACGAGCAGTACTTC. Translation: CASSYSVGSYEQYF.

The chain carries TRBV6-4 and TRBJ2-2; D might be TRBD2 (5 bases). CDR1 and CDR2 (germline): MRHNA, SNTAGT. The CDR3 is 14 residues long. V was cut by 7 bases and J by 0 bases, with 9 bases left in between. CDR3 DNA sequence: TGTGCCAGCACCACTAGGGCGAACACCGGGGAGCTGTTTTTT. Its protein product is CASTTRANTGELFF.